Below, 29 T cell receptor beta chains from the same sample are listed, as sequenced in a study of post-analysis software for immune sequencing data. The antigens these receptors bind are not known. Overall study results and limits: A few TRBV segments were significantly more frequent in patients than in controls. TRBV5-6, TRBV5-1 and TRBV20-1 were among these segments.

TCR beta cDNA libraries had unique molecular identifiers. TCRdb fed the PCR reads into MiXCR, producing one record per CDR3 protein. The sample includes hundreds of thousands of distinct CDR3 sequences, about 60% of them seen just once. The sequencing input was blood. The receptor set was obtained from a girl aged 2-10 years with multiple sclerosis.

This rearrangement joins TRBV24-1 to TRBJ2-1, with 7 nucleotides matching TRBD1. The CDR3 consists of 14 residues. The germline CDR1 and CDR2 sequences are KGHDR and SFDVKD. V gave up 3 bases and J gave up 5 bases; unmatched junction bases: 3. CDR3 DNA sequence: TGTGCCACCAGTGATGACAGGGTGCACAATGAGCAGTTCTTC. Residues: CATSDDRVHNEQFF.

V usage is TRBV5-5 and J usage is TRBJ2-1, with D perhaps TRBD2 (5 bases). Germline lookup yields CDR1 SGHKS and CDR2 YYEKEE (reference sequence). This CDR3 has 19 residues. Between the trimmed V and J ends, which lost 5 bases and 0 bases, there was a span of 24 bases. The DNA of the CDR3 is TGTGCCAGCAGTCGGGGAAGCACCGGGGAGCTGGACTCCTACAATGAGCAGTTCTTC. Amino acid sequence: CASSRGSTGELDSYNEQFF.

The V and J genes are TRBV5-1 and TRBJ2-5; TRBD1 matches 7 bases. The better agreement between TRBJ2-7 and the DNA end casts doubt on the J call. The CDR3 sequence is 16 residues long. CDR1 is SGHRS and CDR2 is YFSETQ in the germline V gene. The CDR3 sequence is CASSGRTGTPANEQYF. In DNA form, the CDR3 reads TGCGCCAGCAGCGGAAGGACAGGCACCCCGGCTAACGAGCAGTACTTC.

This chain uses TRBV4-2 with TRBJ2-7, with a possible D match to TRBD2 (6 bases). The last part of the DNA fits TRBJ2-5 better; the J call may be wrong. The CDR3 has 16 amino acids. Germline values: CDR1 LGHNA, CDR2 YNFKEQ. The DNA for the CDR3 is TGTGCCAGCAGCCAAGGGCTAGCGAGAGCCCAAGAGACCCAGTACTTC. It encodes CASSQGLARAQETQYF.

The sample holds a few counts of this clonotype. The chain uses TRBV6-5 and TRBJ2-3, with D perhaps matching TRBD2 (6 bases). Germline assignment: CDR1 MNHEY and CDR2 SVGAGI. V dropped 5 bases and J dropped 1 base, with 7 bases sitting between them. This CDR3 contains 13 residues. The CDR3 region is CASSGTRTDTQYF. DNA for the CDR3: TGTGCCAGCAGTGGGACTCGCACAGATACGCAGTATTTT.

The chain joins TRBV28 to TRBJ1-1, with TRBD1 as a possible D gene (6 bases). Germline-derived CDR1 and CDR2 are MDHEN and SYDVKM. The CDR3 spans 13 residues. Trimming took 7 bases from V and 3 from J, leaving 12 bases between them. CDR3 sequence: CASIEGQYTEAFF. CDR3 in DNA: TGTGCCAGCATTGAGGGACAATACACTGAAGCTTTCTTT.

V gene TRBV5-5 combines with J gene TRBJ2-5; a weak D match, TRBD2 (5 bases). Trimming pared 3 bases from V and 7 bases from J, leaving 19 bases between. Looked up from germline, CDR1 is SGHKS and CDR2 is YYEKEE (reference sequence). The CDR3 covers 15 residues. CDR3 amino acids: CASSSLAGPGGTQYF. The CDR3 nucleotides are TGTGCCAGCAGCTCGCTGGCCGGTCCTGGAGGGACCCAGTACTTC.

The chain joins TRBV6-5 to TRBJ2-7, with 7 positions matching TRBD1. The CDR3 spans 13 residues. V lost 7 bases, J lost 6 bases, and 9 bases stayed unmatched. Germline lookup yields CDR1 MNHEY and CDR2 SVGAGI. CDR3 region: CASTETGWGEQYF. The CDR3 DNA reads TGTGCCAGCACTGAGACAGGGTGGGGCGAGCAGTACTTC.

This clonotype was counted a few times. The genes are TRBV5-1 and TRBJ1-1, with D maybe TRBD1 (5 bases). CDR3 length equals 13 residues. Per the germline V gene, CDR1 is SGHRS and CDR2 is YFSETQ. Trimming cost V 0 bases and J 4 bases, with 7 bases left between them. The DNA of the CDR3 is TGCGCCAGCAGCTTGGAGGGGCTCACTGAAGCTTTCTTT. Encoded protein: CASSLEGLTEAFF.

J is TRBJ2-7 and V is TRBV7-9, with 10 bases fitting TRBD2. The CDR3 runs 18 residues. V lost 2 bases and J lost 1; bases outside the gene matches: 11. Germline V gives CDR1 SEHNR, CDR2 FQNEAQ (reference sequence). The chain's CDR3 is CASSLTMLGLAESYEQYF. The DNA of the CDR3 is TGTGCCAGCAGCTTAACAATGTTAGGACTAGCGGAGTCCTACGAGCAGTACTTC.

The gene calls are TRBV20-1 and TRBJ2-5; D is ambiguous. This CDR3 has 11 residues. Germline lookup yields CDR1 DFQATT and CDR2 SNEGSKA (reference sequence). Trimming removed 0 bases at V and 5 bases at J, with 4 bases between. The CDR3 here is CSARDWETQYF. The CDR3 DNA sequence: TGCAGTGCTAGAGATTGGGAGACCCAGTACTTC.

The gene calls are TRBV20-1 and TRBJ2-7, with TRBD2 matching over 16 bases. The V and J ends lost 3 bases and 3 bases, in that order; junction bases with no gene match: 2. This CDR3 is 15 amino acids long. Germline assignment: CDR1 DFQATT and CDR2 SNEGSKA (reference sequence). CDR3 sequence reads: CSARGLAGGSYEQYF. CDR3 nucleotides: TGCAGTGCTAGGGGACTAGCGGGAGGGAGCTACGAGCAGTACTTC.

This clonotype was observed a single time. The CDR3 protein is CASSYTRGGETDTQYF. The CDR3 DNA reads as TGTGCCAGCAGTTATACGCGGGGGGGCGAGACAGATACGCAGTATTTT. The V call is TRBV7-9, the J call TRBJ2-3, with 9 bases fitting TRBD2. CDR3 size: 16 residues. The germline CDR1 and CDR2 sequences are SEHNR and FQNEAQ (reference sequence). The junction had 10 bases not matched to a gene; V was cut back by 6 bases and J by 3 bases.

Concerning this clonotype: Sequence at one end of the junction differs from germline and may be a read error. The chain uses TRBV11-2 and TRBJ2-7, with 7 bases identical to TRBD2. Judging by the DNA end, TRBJ2-5 fits better; the J call may be wrong. Per germline, CDR1 SGHAT and CDR2 FQNNGV. The CDR3 runs 14 residues. In nucleotides, the CDR3 is TGTGCCGGCAGCTTAAGCGGGGCTTGGGAGACCCAGTACTTC. Protein sequence: CAGSLSGAWETQYF.

The CDR3 nucleotides are TGCAGCGTTGTAGACTTGGAAGAGACCCAGTACTTC. This codes for CSVVDLEETQYF. V gene TRBV29-1 combines with J gene TRBJ2-5; D ambiguous. CDR3 size: 12 residues. The germline V gene has CDR1 SQVTM and CDR2 ANQGSEA. V was pared by 4 bases and J by 3 bases, with 9 bases between.

The chain couples TRBV12-3 or TRBV12-4 to TRBJ2-5; D not certain. The V end was cut by 3 bases, the J end by 4 bases, with 9 bases between. This CDR3 has 13 amino acids. In DNA, the CDR3 is TGTGCCAGCAGTTTGCAGGAAGGAGAGACCCAGTACTTC. The encoded protein is CASSLQEGETQYF.

The chain couples TRBV3-1 to TRBJ2-3; D possibly matches TRBD1 or TRBD2 (7 bases each). CDR3 length: 17 amino acids. Deletions cut 3 bases from V and 0 bases from J, with 16 bases between. Germline values: CDR1 LGHDT, CDR2 YNNKEL (reference sequence). The CDR3 sequence: CASSHSWEGQSTDTQYF. DNA of the CDR3: TGTGCCAGCAGCCACTCGTGGGAGGGACAGAGCACAGATACGCAGTATTTT.

This chain uses TRBV7-8 with TRBJ1-2, with TRBD1 as a possible D gene (5 bases). V lost 5 bases, J lost 7 bases, and 17 bases lay in between. The CDR3 spans 14 residues. Per germline, CDR1 SGHVS and CDR2 FQNEAQ. Here the CDR3 DNA reads TGTGCCAGCAGCACCCTGACGGGGGGAAGTGGCTACACCTTC. Protein product: CASSTLTGGSGYTF.

The chain couples TRBV10-3 to TRBJ1-1; a possible D gene is TRBD1 (5 bases). The CDR3 is 13 residues long. Trimming took 10 bases from V and 4 from J, leaving 16 bases between them. Germline V gene sequence: CDR1 ENHRY, CDR2 SYGVKD. Here the CDR3 DNA reads TGTGCCAGCATCCAAGGCGGGGGCACTGAAGCTTTCTTT. Translation: CASIQGGGTEAFF.

The chain carries TRBV7-9 and TRBJ2-7; the D gene is possibly TRBD2 (5 bases). Trimming took 2 bases from V and 7 from J, leaving 12 bases between them. Per the germline V gene, CDR1 is SEHNR and CDR2 is FQNEAQ (reference sequence). This CDR3 has 13 amino acids. CDR3 nucleotides: TGTGCCAGCAGCTTAACGGGAAGCCGGGAGCAGTACTTC. Protein sequence: CASSLTGSREQYF.

The V call is TRBV7-9, the J call TRBJ1-2; 7 bases line up with TRBD1. The V segment lost 5 bases and the J segment 2 bases; nucleotides outside the gene matches: 14. This CDR3 spans 17 amino acids. Germline V lookup: CDR1 SEHNR, CDR2 FQNEAQ (reference sequence). In DNA form, the CDR3 reads TGTGCCAGCAGCCCTCCCTCAGGGGGGAAACTGAACTATGGCTACACCTTC. Its protein is CASSPPSGGKLNYGYTF.

V usage is TRBV3-1 and J usage is TRBJ2-1; the D is unclear. The length of the CDR3 is 12 residues. Per germline, CDR1 LGHDT and CDR2 YNNKEL (reference sequence). The V end lost 2 bases, the J end lost 15 bases, and 14 bases lay between the germline ends. CDR3 sequence (DNA): TGTGCCAGCAGCCAAAGGGCCGGTTCCCCGTTCTTC. This translates into CASSQRAGSPFF.

The chain has TRBV20-1 and TRBJ1-5; the D is unclear. Trimming left V 1 base short and J 1 base short, with 14 bases between. Germline CDR1 is DFQATT and CDR2 is SNEGSKA (reference sequence). The CDR3 totals 16 residues. CDR3 bases: TGCAGTGCTAGAGCTGGGCGGGCCTCAAGCAATCAGCCCCAGCATTTT. As protein: CSARAGRASSNQPQHF.

The count of this clonotype is one. The chain joins TRBV24-1 to TRBJ1-2; D is ambiguous. CDR1 is KGHDR and CDR2 is SFDVKD in the germline V gene. V lost 4 bases to trimming and J lost 8 bases, with 10 bases between them. This CDR3 contains 12 residues. In nucleotides, the CDR3 is TGTGCCACCAGTGAACCCGGAAGGGGCTACACCTTC. Protein: CATSEPGRGYTF.

This chain joins TRBV20-1 and TRBJ1-2; D unclear. The CDR3 has 14 amino acids. V lost 0 bases and J lost 1, with 9 bases in between. Germline loops: CDR1 DFQATT, CDR2 SNEGSKA (reference sequence). CDR3 DNA sequence: TGCAGTGCTAGAGAGGGATGGGGTAACTATGGCTACACCTTC. Protein sequence: CSAREGWGNYGYTF.

This clonotype was detected only a few times. V gene TRBV6-2 or TRBV6-3 combines with J gene TRBJ2-4, with D perhaps TRBD1 (5 bases). V was trimmed by 0 bases and J by 7 bases, leaving 7 bases between them. The CDR3 is 13 residues long. Germline-derived CDR1 and CDR2 are MNHEY and SVGEGT. The CDR3 is CASSYSQGNIQYF. CDR3 coding DNA: TGTGCCAGCAGTTACTCCCAGGGTAACATTCAGTACTTC.

The chain employs TRBV12-3 or TRBV12-4 and TRBJ2-1, with D perhaps given as TRBD1 or TRBD2 (6 bases each). The CDR3 sequence is 14 residues long. V was clipped by 1 base and J by 8 bases, with 12 bases between them. CDR3 coding DNA: TGTGCCAGCAGTTTAGAAGGGGGGTACCATGAGCAGTTCTTC. This codes for CASSLEGGYHEQFF.

V and J are TRBV12-3 or TRBV12-4 and TRBJ2-7; D is unresolved. This CDR3 contains 15 residues. V was trimmed by 2 bases and J by 3 bases, leaving 14 bases between them. CDR3 nucleotide sequence: TGTGCCAGCAGTTTATCAGGACCCACGAACTACGAGCAGTACTTC. Its translation is CASSLSGPTNYEQYF.

The rearrangement uses TRBV9 and TRBJ2-2, with unresolved D. CDR3 length equals 14 residues. V dropped 2 bases and J dropped 1 base, with 6 bases sitting between them. The germline CDR1 and CDR2 sequences are SGDLS and YYNGEE. The CDR3 nucleotides are TGTGCCAGCAGCGTGACTGGGAACACCGGGGAGCTGTTTTTT. Translation gives CASSVTGNTGELFF.